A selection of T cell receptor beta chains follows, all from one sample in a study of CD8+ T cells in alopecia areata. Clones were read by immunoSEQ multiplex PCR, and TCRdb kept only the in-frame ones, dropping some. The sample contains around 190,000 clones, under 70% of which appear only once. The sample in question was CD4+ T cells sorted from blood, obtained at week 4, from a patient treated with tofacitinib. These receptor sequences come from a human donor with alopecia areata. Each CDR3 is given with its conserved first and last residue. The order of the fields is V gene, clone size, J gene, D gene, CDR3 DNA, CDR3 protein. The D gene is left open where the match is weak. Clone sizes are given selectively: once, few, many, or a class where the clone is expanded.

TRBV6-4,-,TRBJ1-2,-,TGTGCCAGCAGTGACTCAGGGATTTATGGCTACACCTTC,CASSDSGIYGYTF
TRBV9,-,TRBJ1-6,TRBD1,TGTGCCAGCAGCGTAGAATGGAGACAGGGGGGGAATTCACCCCTCCACTTT,CASSVEWRQGGNSPLHF
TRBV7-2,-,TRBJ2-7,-,TGTGCCAGCAGCTTAGACCCACAAGCCTACGAGCAGTACTTC,CASSLDPQAYEQYF
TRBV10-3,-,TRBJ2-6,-,TGTGCCATCAGTGAGTCGACCGGGCGGGCCAACGTCCTGACTTTC,CAISESTGRANVLTF
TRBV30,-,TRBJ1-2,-,TGTGCCTGGGCCCGAACTCGGGGCTACACCTTC,CAWARTRGYTF
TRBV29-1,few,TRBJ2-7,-,TGCAGCGTTGCTAGCGAGTACGAGCAGTACTTC,CSVASEYEQYF
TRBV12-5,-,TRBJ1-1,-,TGTGCTAGTGGTGACGGCGGGGCGTTGGGCACTGAAGCTTTCTTT,CASGDGGALGTEAFF
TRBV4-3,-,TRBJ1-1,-,TGCGCCAGCAGCCAAGAAGCCAGGGACGACACTGAAGCTTTCTTT,CASSQEARDDTEAFF
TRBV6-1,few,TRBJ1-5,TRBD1,TGTGCCAGCAGTGAAGCGGGGGACAGGGGGCTCGTTGGGAATCAGCCCCAGCATTTT,CASSEAGDRGLVGNQPQHF
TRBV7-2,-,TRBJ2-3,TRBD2,TGTGCCAGCAGAACTGCGGGGGGTAGCACAGATACGCAGTATTTT,CASRTAGGSTDTQYF
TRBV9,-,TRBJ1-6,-,TGTGCCAGCAGCGCGGGGGATTCACCCCTCCACTTT,CASSAGDSPLHF
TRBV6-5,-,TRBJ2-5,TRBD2,TGTGCCAGCACCCCCCCGGGGGGAGAGACCCAGTACTTC,CASTPPGGETQYF
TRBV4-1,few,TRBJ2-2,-,TGCGCCAGCAGCCAAGAACGGAACACCGGGGAGCTGTTTTTT,CASSQERNTGELFF
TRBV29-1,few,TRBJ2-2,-,TGCAGCGTTCGGTTATGGAACACCGGGGAGCTGTTTTTT,CSVRLWNTGELFF
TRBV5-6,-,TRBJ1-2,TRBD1,TGTGCCAGCAGTTACGGACAGGGCGATGGCTACACCTTC,CASSYGQGDGYTF
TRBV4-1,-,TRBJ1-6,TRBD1,TGCGCCAGCAGCCACCTCGACAGGGGGAACTATTCACCCCTCCACTTT,CASSHLDRGNYSPLHF
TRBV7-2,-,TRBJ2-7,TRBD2,TGTGCCAGCAGCCTCTCTAGCGGGGTTGAGCAGTACTTC,CASSLSSGVEQYF
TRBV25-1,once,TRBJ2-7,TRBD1,TGTGCCAGCAGTGCCCAGACAGGGGGCTACGAGCAGTACTTC,CASSAQTGGYEQYF
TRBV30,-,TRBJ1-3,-,TGTGCCTGGCGTGGACTGCACTCTGGAAACACCATATATTTT,CAWRGLHSGNTIYF
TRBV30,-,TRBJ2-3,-,TGTGCCTGGAGTGTTACAGATACGCAGTATTTT,CAWSVTDTQYF
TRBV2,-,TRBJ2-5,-,TGTGCCAGCGCCTCAGGGACCAAAGAGACCCAGTACTTC,CASASGTKETQYF
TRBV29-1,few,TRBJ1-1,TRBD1,TGCAGCGTTGACAGACAGGGGGCCCTGGGGGAAGCTTTCTTT,CSVDRQGALGEAFF
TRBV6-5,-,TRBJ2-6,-,TGTGCCAGCAGTTACTCGGCCAGGCATGGGGCCAACGTCCTGACTTTC,CASSYSARHGANVLTF
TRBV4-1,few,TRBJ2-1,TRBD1,TGCGCCAGCAGCCAAGAGACAGGGGGTTACAATGAGCAGTTCTTC,CASSQETGGYNEQFF
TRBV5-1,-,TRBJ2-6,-,TGCGCCAGCAGCATGGGACCTCTCTCTGGGGCCAACGTCCTGACTTTC,CASSMGPLSGANVLTF
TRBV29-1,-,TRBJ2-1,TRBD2,TGCAGCGTTCGCAGGGAGGGTTACAATGAGCAGTTCTTC,CSVRREGYNEQFF
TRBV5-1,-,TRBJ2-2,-,TGCGCCAGCAGCTTCAGTGTCTCAGCGAACACCGGGGAGCTGTTTTTT,CASSFSVSANTGELFF
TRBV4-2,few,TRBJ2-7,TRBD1,TGTGCCAGCAGCCAAGATGTCCGGCGGACAGGGGGGGCCTACGAGCAGTACTTC,CASSQDVRRTGGAYEQYF
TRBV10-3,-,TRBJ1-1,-,TGTGCCATCAGCGAGGGGAGGGGGAACACTGAAGCTTTCTTT,CAISEGRGNTEAFF
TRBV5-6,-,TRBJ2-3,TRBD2,TGTGCCAGCAGCTTGGGACTAGCGGCCTTCGCTCTCACAGATACGCAGTATTTT,CASSLGLAAFALTDTQYF
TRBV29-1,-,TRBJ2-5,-,TGCAGCGTTGACCTGGGGATCGGAGAGACCCAGTACTTC,CSVDLGIGETQYF
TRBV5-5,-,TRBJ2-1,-,TGTGCCAGCAGCTTGGCCGACCCCTACAATGAGCAGTTCTTC,CASSLADPYNEQFF
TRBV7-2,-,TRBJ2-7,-,TGTGCCAGCAGCTTCGGGCAAGCTTACGAGCAGTACTTC,CASSFGQAYEQYF
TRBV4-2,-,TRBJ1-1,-,TGTGCCAGCAGCCAAGGTGCAGGAATTAACACTGAAGCTTTCTTT,CASSQGAGINTEAFF
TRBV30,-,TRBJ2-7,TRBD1,TGTGCCTGGACCCACTCCGGGACAGGGCCCTACGAGCAGTACTTC,CAWTHSGTGPYEQYF
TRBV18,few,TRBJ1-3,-,TGTGCCAGCTCTGAGGTGGCACCCAACCCCTCTGGAAACACCATATATTTT,CASSEVAPNPSGNTIYF
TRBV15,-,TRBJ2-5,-,TGTGCCACCGGACTCTCCCAAGAGACCCAGTACTTC,CATGLSQETQYF
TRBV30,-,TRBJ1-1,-,TGTGCCTGGAGAAAAGGCGGCTTGAACACTGAAGCTTTCTTT,CAWRKGGLNTEAFF